These 18 T cell receptor beta chains share one sample of origin, sequenced in a study of CD8+ T cells in alopecia areata. RNA was isolated and reverse transcribed to cDNA, the sequencing template. Clones were read by immunoSEQ multiplex PCR, and TCRdb kept only the in-frame ones, dropping some. The sample includes about 120,000 clones, none of them occurring once. Sequencing used lesional skin. These receptors were taken from a C3H/HeJ mouse with alopecia areata. MHC haplotype of the mouse line: H2-k.

This clone was recorded a few times. Germline and genes: mouse. The sequenced part of the CDR3 DNA is TGTGCCAGCAGTGATGAGGGGGGGGCAAATGCT. It encodes CASSDEGGANA. The entire CDR3 sequence reads CASSDEGGANAEQFF. This chain uses TRBV13-3 with TRBJ2-1; 8 bases map to TRBD2. The CDR3 end lies 4 residues beyond the end of the read and is filled in from the germline J gene. CDR3 length equals 15 residues. Per the germline V gene, CDR1 is NNHDY and CDR2 is SYVADS. V was clipped by 0 bases and J by 5 bases; unmatched bases: 4.

A few counts support this clone. Gene names denote mouse genes. The CDR3 goes on 4 residues after the read ends, and that part is filled in from the germline J gene. The V gene is TRBV19, the J gene TRBJ2-1, with 9 bases lining up with TRBD2. CDR1 is FNHDT and CDR2 is SITEND in the germline V gene (reference sequence). J lost 5 bases, V lost 0 bases, and 3 bases had no gene match. This CDR3 is built from 15 residues. CDR3 protein: CASSIALGGDAEQFF. CDR3 DNA, as far as it was read: TGTGCCAGCAGTATAGCTCTGGGGGGGGATGCT.

As regards this clone: The protein given in TCRdb and the translation of the DNA differ at residue 13, and the sequence presented here derives from the DNA. The gene names here belong to mouse. The read comes to an end 3 residues before the CDR3 does, leaving the germline J gene to fill in the end. The chain has TRBV13-3 and TRBJ1-6; D might be TRBD1 (5 bases). TRBJ1-6 is an ORF; its function is uncertain. CDR1 and CDR2 (germline): NNHDY, SYVADS. The germline V and J ends were trimmed by 2 bases and 0 bases, with 9 bases remaining between them. CDR3 length: 16 residues. The CDR3 loop is CASSEGQGSYNSPLYF. The DNA read from the CDR3 is TGTGCCAGCAGTGAGGGCCAGGGTTCCTATAATTCGCCC.

On this clone: The listed genes are named as in mouse. With the read ending 4 residues before the CDR3 end, the germline J gene is used to fill in that end. The V gene is TRBV13-2, the J gene TRBJ2-7; TRBD2 might be the D (6 bases). Germline-derived CDR1 and CDR2 are NNHNN and SYGAGS (reference sequence). The CDR3 runs to 14 residues. The part of the CDR3 DNA that was read is TGTGCCAGCGGTGATGCCTGGGGTTTTTAT. Protein product: CASGDAWGFY. The whole CDR3 is CASGDAWGFYEQYF.

The table lists this clone with a few counts. Gene names refer to mouse genes. The read falls 4 residues short of the CDR3 end, and the missing part is taken from the germline J gene. The rearrangement links TRBV13-3 to TRBJ2-4, with TRBD2 matching 11 bases. V shed 5 bases, J shed 2 bases, and the junction held 4 bases outside the gene matches. From germline, CDR1 is NNHDY and CDR2 SYVADS. There are 15 residues in the CDR3. CDR3 amino acids: CASRDWGEAQNTLYF. The part of the CDR3 DNA that was read is TGTGCCAGCAGGGACTGGGGGGAAGCTCAAAAC.

As concerns this clone: Gene names follow the mouse nomenclature. Read coverage stops 4 residues before the CDR3 terminus; the germline J gene supplies the remainder. The genes are TRBV1 and TRBJ2-1; 9 nucleotides agree with TRBD2. This CDR3 comprises 17 residues. The J segment lost 3 bases and the V segment lost 0 bases, leaving 6 bases of the junction unmatched. Per the germline V gene, CDR1 is NSQYPW and CDR2 is LRSPGD (reference sequence). The CDR3 DNA, read in part, is TGCACCTGCAGTGCAGAACAGACTGGGGGCCCCTATGCT. Its translation is CTCSAEQTGGPYA. The full CDR3 reads CTCSAEQTGGPYAEQFF.

Only a few counts were recorded for this clone. Gene names are the mouse ones. The CDR3 is cut off 4 residues early in the read; its end comes from the germline J gene. This chain uses TRBV13-3 with TRBJ2-3; 13 bases align to TRBD2. The CDR3 is 16 residues long. Per the germline V gene, CDR1 is NNHDY and CDR2 is SYVADS. V lost 6 bases and J lost 1; bases outside the gene matches: 5. The sequenced CDR3 bases are TGTGCCAGCACCACGGACTGGGGGGGCCGTGCAGAA. It is translated as CASTTDWGGRAE. The whole CDR3 protein is CASTTDWGGRAETLYF.

This clone was seen ten or more times. Gene names refer to mouse genes. The observed sequence ends 4 residues before the CDR3 terminus, with the missing tail filled in from the germline J gene. The V call is TRBV13-3, the J call TRBJ2-1, with 12 bases that match TRBD1. Germline-derived CDR1 and CDR2 are NNHDY and SYVADS. Losses at the gene ends were 5 bases for V and 5 bases for J; bases not matched to a gene: 5. The CDR3 loop spans 15 amino acids. CDR3 sequence reads: CASRPGTGGHAEQFF. Incomplete CDR3 DNA: TGTGCCAGCAGGCCCGGGACAGGGGGCCATGCT.

In this sample, this clone turned up a few times. Mouse germline and gene names are used. The CDR3 extends 4 residues past the end of the read, so its final part is completed from the germline J gene. The V gene is TRBV13-3, the J gene TRBJ2-3; 12 bases are a match to TRBD2. The CDR3 has 19 residues. CDR1 is NNHDY and CDR2 is SYVADS in the germline V gene. Losses at the gene ends were 0 bases for V and 0 bases for J; bases not matched to a gene: 8. CDR3 loop: CASSDAPDWGGASAETLYF. The CDR3 DNA, read in part, is TGTGCCAGCAGTGATGCCCCGGACTGGGGGGGTGCTAGTGCAGAA.

This clone showed up just a few times. The germline and genes are mouse ones. The read comes to an end 4 residues before the CDR3 does, leaving the germline J gene to fill in the end. The genes are TRBV13-1 and TRBJ2-7; D may be TRBD1 (6 bases). The CDR3 runs 13 residues. Germline lookup yields CDR1 NSHNY and CDR2 SYGAGN. CDR3 sequence: CASSPDRRDEQYF. The covered CDR3 bases are TGTGCCAGCAGCCCAGACAGGAGGGAT.

As for this clone: At residue 10, the TCRdb protein departs from the DNA translation, so the protein shown here was derived from the DNA itself. Gene names are mouse gene names. The missing CDR3 end, 3 residues past where the read stops, is filled in from the germline J gene. The V gene is TRBV19, the J gene TRBJ1-3; a weak D match, TRBD1 (6 bases). Deletions cut 6 bases from V and 4 bases from J, with 11 bases between. The CDR3 spans 13 residues. Germline-derived CDR1 and CDR2 are FNHDT and SITEND (reference sequence). The CDR3 DNA, read in part, is TGTGCCAGCACCCAGGGGCCCGGAAATACG. This encodes CASTQGPGNT. The complete CDR3 reads CASTQGPGNTLYF.

This clone was found a few times. All gene names here are mouse names. The sequenced fragment ends 4 residues before the CDR3 boundary, so the rest is inferred from the germline J gene. The gene calls are TRBV13-3 and TRBJ2-7, with 7 bases matching TRBD1. This CDR3 contains 12 residues. Germline-derived CDR1 and CDR2 are NNHDY and SYVADS. The CDR3 loop reads CASRDSKYEQYF. The CDR3 DNA, read in part, is TGTGCCAGCCGGGACAGCAAATAT.

This clone occurred a few times. Genes and germline are mouse. Coverage ceases 4 residues before the CDR3 finishes, and the germline J gene fills in the end. This chain connects TRBV19 to TRBJ1-4; 8 bases line up with TRBD1. The J segment lost 6 bases and the V segment lost 6 bases, leaving 4 bases of the junction unmatched. CDR3 size: 13 residues. Germline lookup yields CDR1 FNHDT and CDR2 SITEND (reference sequence). Incomplete CDR3 DNA: TGTGCCAGCATCTCACAGGGGGACGAA. It yields the protein CASISQGDE. The whole CDR3 protein is CASISQGDERLFF.

Note on this clone: Genes and germline are mouse. The CDR3 DNA, read in part, is TGTGCCAGCAGTTGGAGGACTGGGGCCAACTATGCT. Translating it yields CASSWRTGANYA. The whole CDR3 protein reads CASSWRTGANYAEQFF. This sequence joins TRBV13-3 and TRBJ2-1, with TRBD2 matching 9 bases. The CDR3 goes on 4 residues after the read ends, and that part is filled in from the germline J gene. This CDR3 is 16 amino acids long. CDR1 is NNHDY, CDR2 SYVADS, per germline. With 4 bases clipped from V and 1 base from J, the junction kept 6 bases outside the gene matches.

This clone was recorded a few times. Germline and genes here are mouse. The DNA ends 4 residues before the CDR3 does, and the rest of the CDR3 is filled in from the germline J gene. The chain joins TRBV13-3 to TRBJ2-2; TRBD1 matches 8 bases. CDR3 length: 16 residues. Per the germline V gene, CDR1 is NNHDY and CDR2 is SYVADS. Trimming cost V 3 bases and J 0 bases; bases outside gene matches: 4. CDR3 residues: CASSVRDRTNTGQLYF. The part of the CDR3 DNA that was read is TGTGCCAGCAGTGTCCGGGACAGGACAAACACCGGG. Variable domain in full (rest from reference TRBV13-3 and TRBJ2-2): EAAVTQSPRSKVAVTGGKVTLSCHQTNNHDYMYWYRQDTGHGLRLIHYSYVADSTEKGDIPDGYKASRPSQENFSLILELASLSQTAVYFCASSVRDRTNTGQLYFGEGSKLTVL.

With regard to this clone: Gene names are the mouse ones. The CDR3 extends 4 residues past the end of the read, so its final part is completed from the germline J gene. This chain connects TRBV1 to TRBJ1-4; maybe TRBD1 (6 bases). The V gene's germline CDR1 is NSQYPW and CDR2 LRSPGD (reference sequence). The CDR3 is 16 residues long. V dropped 3 bases and J dropped 0 bases, with 11 bases sitting between them. CDR3 bases read: TGCACCTGCAGTGCTTCTACAGGGTTTTCCAACGAA. Amino acids: CTCSASTGFSNE. The full-length CDR3 reads as CTCSASTGFSNERLFF.

Note on this clone: Germline and genes here are mouse. The read is 4 residues too short to cover the CDR3 end, so that end is filled in from the germline J gene. V usage is TRBV13-1 and J usage is TRBJ2-2, with a possible D match to TRBD2 (7 bases). Germline V gene sequence: CDR1 NSHNY, CDR2 SYGAGN. The CDR3 loop spans 14 amino acids. Trimming took off 2 bases at V and 4 bases at J, with 9 bases between the two ends. The CDR3 DNA, read in part, is TGTGCCAGCAGTGAGAGGGGGGGCACCGGG. This gives the protein CASSERGGTG. The entire CDR3 protein is CASSERGGTGQLYF.

This clone was recorded a few times. Genes and germline come from the mouse. The CDR3 extends 4 residues past the end of the read, so its final part is completed from the germline J gene. The chain carries TRBV12-2 and TRBJ2-1; TRBD2 agrees at 8 bases. CDR1 SGHLS and CDR2 HYDKME come from the germline V gene. The CDR3 loop spans 15 amino acids. Germline trimming cut 3 bases from V and 2 bases from J; bases unmatched to any gene: 5. Here the CDR3 reads CASSVGGAHYAEQFF. The part of the CDR3 DNA that was read is TGTGCCAGCTCTGTGGGGGGGGCGCACTATGCT.